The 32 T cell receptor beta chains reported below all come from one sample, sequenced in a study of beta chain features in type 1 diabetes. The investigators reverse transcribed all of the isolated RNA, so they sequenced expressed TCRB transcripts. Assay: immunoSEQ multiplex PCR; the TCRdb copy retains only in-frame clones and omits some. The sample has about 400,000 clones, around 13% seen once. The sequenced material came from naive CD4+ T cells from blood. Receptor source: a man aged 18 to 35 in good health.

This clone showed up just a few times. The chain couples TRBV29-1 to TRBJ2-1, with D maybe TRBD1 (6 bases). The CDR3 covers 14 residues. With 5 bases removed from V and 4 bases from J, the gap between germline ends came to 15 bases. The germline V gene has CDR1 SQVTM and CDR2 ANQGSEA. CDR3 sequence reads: CSVPTGFGYNEQFF. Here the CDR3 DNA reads TGCAGCGTTCCAACAGGGTTCGGGTACAATGAGCAGTTCTTC.

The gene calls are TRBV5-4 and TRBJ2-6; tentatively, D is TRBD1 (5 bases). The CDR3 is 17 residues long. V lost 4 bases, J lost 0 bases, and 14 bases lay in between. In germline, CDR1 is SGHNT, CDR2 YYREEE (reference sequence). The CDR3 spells CASSGHRFSSGANVLTF. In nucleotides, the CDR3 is TGTGCCAGCAGCGGACACAGATTCAGCTCTGGGGCCAACGTCCTGACTTTC.

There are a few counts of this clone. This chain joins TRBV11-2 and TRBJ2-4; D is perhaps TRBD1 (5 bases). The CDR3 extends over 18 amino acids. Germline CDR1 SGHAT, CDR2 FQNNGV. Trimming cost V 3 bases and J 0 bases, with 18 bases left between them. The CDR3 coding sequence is TGTGCCAGCAGCTTCCTGGCAGGGTCGGTGTTAGCCAAAAACATTCAGTACTTC. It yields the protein CASSFLAGSVLAKNIQYF.

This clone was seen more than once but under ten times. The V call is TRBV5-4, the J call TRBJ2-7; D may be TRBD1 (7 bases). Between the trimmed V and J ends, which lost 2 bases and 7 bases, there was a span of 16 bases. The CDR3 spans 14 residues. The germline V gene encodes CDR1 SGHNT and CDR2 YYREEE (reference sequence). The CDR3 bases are TGTGCCAGCAGCTTCGGAGGGGGCGCGGGGGAGCAGTACTTC. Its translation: CASSFGGGAGEQYF.

The CDR3 region is CASSISAVTEAFF. CDR3 sequence (DNA): TGTGCCAGTAGTATTTCGGCGGTCACTGAAGCTTTCTTT. The chain links TRBV19 to TRBJ1-1; no clear D gene. From germline, CDR1 is LNHDA and CDR2 SQIVND (reference sequence). Trimming shortened V by 3 bases and J by 4 bases, and 9 bases separated the two germline ends. CDR3 size: 13 residues.

For the CDR3, the DNA is TGTGCCAGCATCCTACGACAGTTCACTGAAGCTTTCTTT. It codes for CASILRQFTEAFF. V gene TRBV6-1 combines with J gene TRBJ1-1; D possibly corresponds to TRBD1 (5 bases). There are 13 residues in the CDR3. CDR1 is MNHNS and CDR2 is SASEGT in the germline V gene. Trimming took 7 bases from V and 4 from J, leaving 13 bases between them.

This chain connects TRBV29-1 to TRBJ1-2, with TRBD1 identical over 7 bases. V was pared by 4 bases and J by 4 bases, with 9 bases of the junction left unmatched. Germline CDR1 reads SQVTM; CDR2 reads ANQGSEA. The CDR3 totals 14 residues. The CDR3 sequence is CSVAPTGPPYGYTF. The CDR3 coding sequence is TGCAGCGTTGCTCCGACAGGGCCACCCTATGGCTACACCTTC.

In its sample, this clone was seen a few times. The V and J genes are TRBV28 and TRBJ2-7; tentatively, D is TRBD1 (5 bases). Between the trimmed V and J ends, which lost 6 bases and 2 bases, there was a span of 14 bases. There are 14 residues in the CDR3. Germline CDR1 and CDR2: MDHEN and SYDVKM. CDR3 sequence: CASRGLTEAYEQYF. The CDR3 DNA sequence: TGTGCCAGCAGGGGATTGACAGAAGCCTACGAGCAGTACTTC.

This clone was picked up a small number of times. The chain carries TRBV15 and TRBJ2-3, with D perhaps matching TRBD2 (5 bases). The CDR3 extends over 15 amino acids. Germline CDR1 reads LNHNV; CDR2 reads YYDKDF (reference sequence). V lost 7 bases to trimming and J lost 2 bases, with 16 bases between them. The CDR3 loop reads CATTVNRGNTDTQYF. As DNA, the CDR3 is TGTGCCACCACCGTGAACCGGGGAAACACAGATACGCAGTATTTT.

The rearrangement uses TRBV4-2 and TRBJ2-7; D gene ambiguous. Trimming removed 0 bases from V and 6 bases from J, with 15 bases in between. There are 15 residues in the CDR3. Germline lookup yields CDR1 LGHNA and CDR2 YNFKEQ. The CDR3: CASSQDFGRPSEQYF. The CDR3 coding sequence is TGTGCCAGCAGCCAAGATTTTGGGCGTCCCTCCGAGCAGTACTTC.

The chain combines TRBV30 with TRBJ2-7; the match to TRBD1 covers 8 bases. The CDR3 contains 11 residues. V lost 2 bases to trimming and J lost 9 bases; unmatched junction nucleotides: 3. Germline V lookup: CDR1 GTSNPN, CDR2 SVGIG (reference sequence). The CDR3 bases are TGTGCCTGGAGTCGACAGGGGCCGCAGTACTTC. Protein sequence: CAWSRQGPQYF. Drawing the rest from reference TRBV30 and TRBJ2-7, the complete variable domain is SQTIHQWPATLVQPVGSPLSLECTVEGTSNPNLYWYRQAAGRGLQLLFYSVGIGQISSEVPQNLSASRPQDRQFILSSKKLLLSDSGFYLCAWSRQGPQYFGPGTRLTVT.

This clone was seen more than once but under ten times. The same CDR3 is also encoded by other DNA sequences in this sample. In nucleotides, the CDR3 is TGTGCCAGCAGCTTATCGGGAGAAGCTTTCTTT. It is translated as CASSLSGEAFF. J is TRBJ1-1 and V is TRBV7-9; unclear D gene. Germline V gene data show CDR1 as SEHNR and CDR2 as FQNEAQ (reference sequence). V lost 2 bases to trimming and J lost 8 bases, with 6 bases between them. This CDR3 has 11 amino acids.

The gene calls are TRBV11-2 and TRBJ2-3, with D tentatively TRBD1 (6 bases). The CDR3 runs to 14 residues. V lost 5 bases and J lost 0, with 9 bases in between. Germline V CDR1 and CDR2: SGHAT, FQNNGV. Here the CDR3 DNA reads TGTGCCAGCAGCCACAGGGATAGCACAGATACGCAGTATTTT. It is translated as CASSHRDSTDTQYF.

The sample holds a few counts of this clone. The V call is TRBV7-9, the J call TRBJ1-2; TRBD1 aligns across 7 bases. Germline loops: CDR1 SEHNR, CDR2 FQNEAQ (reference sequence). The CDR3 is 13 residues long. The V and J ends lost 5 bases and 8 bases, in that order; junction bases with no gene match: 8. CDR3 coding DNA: TGTGCCAGCAGCGGAGACAGGGAATGGGGCTACACCTTC. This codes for CASSGDREWGYTF. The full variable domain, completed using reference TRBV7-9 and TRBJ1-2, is DTGVSQNPRHKITKRGQNVTFRCDPISEHNRLYWYRQTLGQGPEFLTYFQNEAQLEKSRLLSDRFSAERPKGSFSTLEIQRTEQGDSAMYLCASSGDREWGYTFGSGTRLTVV.

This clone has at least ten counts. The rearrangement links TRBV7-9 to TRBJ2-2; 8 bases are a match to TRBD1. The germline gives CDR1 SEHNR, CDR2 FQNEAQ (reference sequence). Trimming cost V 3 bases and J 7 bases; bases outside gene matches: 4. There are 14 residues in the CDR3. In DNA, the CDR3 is TGTGCCAGCAGCTTCGGACAGGGTTACGGGGAGCTGTTTTTT. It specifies CASSFGQGYGELFF.

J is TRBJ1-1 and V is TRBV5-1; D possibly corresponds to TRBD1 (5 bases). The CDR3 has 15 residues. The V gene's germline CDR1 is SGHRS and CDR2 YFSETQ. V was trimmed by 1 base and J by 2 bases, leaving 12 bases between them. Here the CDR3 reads CASSLFGRANTEAFF. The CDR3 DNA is TGCGCCAGCAGCTTGTTCGGCAGGGCTAACACTGAAGCTTTCTTT.

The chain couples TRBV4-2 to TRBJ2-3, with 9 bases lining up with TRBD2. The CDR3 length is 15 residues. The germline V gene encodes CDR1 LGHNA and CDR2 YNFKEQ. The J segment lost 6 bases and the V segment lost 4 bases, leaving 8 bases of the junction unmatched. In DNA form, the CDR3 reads TGTGCCAGCAGCCGGGAGCGGGGGGCACGGGATACGCAGTATTTT. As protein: CASSRERGARDTQYF.

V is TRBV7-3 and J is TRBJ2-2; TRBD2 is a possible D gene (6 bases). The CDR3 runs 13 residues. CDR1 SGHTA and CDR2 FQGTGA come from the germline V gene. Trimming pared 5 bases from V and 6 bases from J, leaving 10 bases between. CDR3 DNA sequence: TGTGCCAGCAGCCGAGGGGAGGCCGGGGAGCTGTTTTTT. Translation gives CASSRGEAGELFF.

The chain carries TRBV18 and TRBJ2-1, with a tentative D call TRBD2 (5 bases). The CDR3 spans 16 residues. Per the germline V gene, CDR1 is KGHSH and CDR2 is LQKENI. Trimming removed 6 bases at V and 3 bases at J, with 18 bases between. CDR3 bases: TGTGCCAGCTCCTCGAGGACTGGAGGACGCTACAATGAGCAGTTCTTC. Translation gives CASSSRTGGRYNEQFF. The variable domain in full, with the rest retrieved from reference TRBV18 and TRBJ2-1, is NAGVMQNPRHLVRRRGQEARLRCSPMKGHSHVYWYRQLPEEGLKFMVYLQKENIIDESGMPKERFSAEFPKEGPSILRIQQVVRGDSAAYFCASSSRTGGRYNEQFFGPGTRLTVL.

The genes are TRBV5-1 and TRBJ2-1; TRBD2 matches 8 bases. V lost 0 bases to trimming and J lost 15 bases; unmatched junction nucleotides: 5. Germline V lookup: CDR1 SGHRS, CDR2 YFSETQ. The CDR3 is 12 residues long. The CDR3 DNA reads TGCGCCAGCAGCTTGGACGGGGGGGCACCGTTCTTC. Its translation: CASSLDGGAPFF.

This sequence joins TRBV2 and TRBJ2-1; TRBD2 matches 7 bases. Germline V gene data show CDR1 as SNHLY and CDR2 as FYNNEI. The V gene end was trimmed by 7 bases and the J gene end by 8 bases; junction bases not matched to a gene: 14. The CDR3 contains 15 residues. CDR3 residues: CASIPTGGTVYEQFF. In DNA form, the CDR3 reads TGTGCCAGCATCCCGACGGGGGGAACGGTCTATGAGCAGTTCTTC.

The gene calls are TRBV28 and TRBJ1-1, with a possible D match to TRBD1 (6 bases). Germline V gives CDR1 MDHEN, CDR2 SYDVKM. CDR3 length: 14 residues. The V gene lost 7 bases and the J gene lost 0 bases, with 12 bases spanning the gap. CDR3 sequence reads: CASTQGALNTEAFF. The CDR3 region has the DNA TGTGCCAGCACACAGGGTGCCCTGAACACTGAAGCTTTCTTT.

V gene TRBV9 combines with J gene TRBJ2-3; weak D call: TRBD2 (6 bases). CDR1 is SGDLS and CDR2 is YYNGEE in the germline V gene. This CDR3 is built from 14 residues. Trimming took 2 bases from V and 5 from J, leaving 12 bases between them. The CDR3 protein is CASSVHGSIDTQYF. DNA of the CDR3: TGTGCCAGCAGCGTCCACGGGAGTATAGATACGCAGTATTTT.

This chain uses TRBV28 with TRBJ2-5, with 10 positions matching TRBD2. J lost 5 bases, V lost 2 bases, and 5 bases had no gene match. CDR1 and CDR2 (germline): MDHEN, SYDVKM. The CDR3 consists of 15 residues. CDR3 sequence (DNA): TGTGCCAGCAGTTTACTAGCGGGAGTATCGGAGACCCAGTACTTC. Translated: CASSLLAGVSETQYF. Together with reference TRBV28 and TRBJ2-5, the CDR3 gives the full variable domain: DVKVTQSSRYLVKRTGEKVFLECVQDMDHENMFWYRQDPGLGLRLIYFSYDVKMKEKGDIPEGYSVSREKKERFSLILESASTNQTSMYLCASSLLAGVSETQYFGPGTRLLVL.

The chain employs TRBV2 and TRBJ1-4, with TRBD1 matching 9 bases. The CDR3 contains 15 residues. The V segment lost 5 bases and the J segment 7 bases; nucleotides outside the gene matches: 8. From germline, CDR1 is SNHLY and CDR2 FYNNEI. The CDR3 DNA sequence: TGTGCCAGCAGTATCATGGGACAGGGAGCTGAAAAACTGTTTTTT. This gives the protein CASSIMGQGAEKLFF.

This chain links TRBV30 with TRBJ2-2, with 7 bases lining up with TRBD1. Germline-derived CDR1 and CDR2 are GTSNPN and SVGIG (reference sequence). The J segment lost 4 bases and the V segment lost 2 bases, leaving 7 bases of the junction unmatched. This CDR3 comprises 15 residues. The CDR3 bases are TGTGCCTGGAGTACCCGACAGGGAAGCACCGGGGAGCTGTTTTTT. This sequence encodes CAWSTRQGSTGELFF.

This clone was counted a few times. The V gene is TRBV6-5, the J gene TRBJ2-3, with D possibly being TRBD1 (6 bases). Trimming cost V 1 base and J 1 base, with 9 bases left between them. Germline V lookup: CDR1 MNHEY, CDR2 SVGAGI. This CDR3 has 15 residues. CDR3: CASSYLQGGTDTQYF. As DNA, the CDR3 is TGTGCCAGCAGTTACTTACAGGGTGGCACAGATACGCAGTATTTT.

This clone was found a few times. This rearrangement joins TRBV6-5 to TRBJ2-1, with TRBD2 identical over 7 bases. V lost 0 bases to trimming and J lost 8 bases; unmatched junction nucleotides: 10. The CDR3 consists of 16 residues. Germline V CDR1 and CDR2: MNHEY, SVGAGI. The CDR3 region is CASSYSGGGPSHEQFF. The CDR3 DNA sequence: TGTGCCAGCAGTTACTCGGGGGGAGGGCCCTCACATGAGCAGTTCTTC.

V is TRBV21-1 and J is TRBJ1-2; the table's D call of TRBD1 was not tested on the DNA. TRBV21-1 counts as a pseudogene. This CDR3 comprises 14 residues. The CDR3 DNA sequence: TGTGCCAGCAGCAACTATAGGGGCACGGATGGCTACACCTTC. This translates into CASSNYRGTDGYTF.

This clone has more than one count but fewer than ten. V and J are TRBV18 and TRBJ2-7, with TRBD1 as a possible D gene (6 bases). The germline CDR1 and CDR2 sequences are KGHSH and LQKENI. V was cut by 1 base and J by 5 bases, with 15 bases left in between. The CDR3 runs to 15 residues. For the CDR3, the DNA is TGTGCCAGCTCACCACGGGACACCCTCCCCCACGAGCAGTACTTC. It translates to CASSPRDTLPHEQYF.

The CDR3 nucleotides read TGTGCCAGCAGTTTTCGCGGGAGTAATGCAGATACGCAGTATTTT. Encoded protein: CASSFRGSNADTQYF. The V call is TRBV28, the J call TRBJ2-3, with 7 bases lining up with TRBD2. After removal of 3 bases from V and 4 bases from J, the junction contained 7 bases not matched to a gene. Germline CDR1 reads MDHEN; CDR2 reads SYDVKM. The length of the CDR3 is 15 residues.

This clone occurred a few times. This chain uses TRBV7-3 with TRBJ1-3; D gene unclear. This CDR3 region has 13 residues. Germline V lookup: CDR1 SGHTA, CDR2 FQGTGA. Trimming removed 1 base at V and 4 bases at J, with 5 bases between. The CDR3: CASSLNSGNTIYF. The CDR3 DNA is TGTGCCAGCAGCTTAAATTCAGGAAACACCATATATTTT.